The T cell receptor beta chain described here comes from a study of cytomegalovirus exposure and HLA in healthy donors. A multiplex PCR was run with 60 Vbeta primers and 13 Jbeta primers. Sequenced by immunoSEQ multiplex PCR; TCRdb stores in-frame clones only, minus some. Seen here are approximately 140,000 clones, roughly 76% observed once, and the top ten hold about 1.6%. This receptor was obtained from a female donor in good health and CMV-seronegative. Sequencing used PBMCs.

In DNA form, the CDR3 reads TGCAGCGTTTGCCAGGGGGCGGGAAATGAGCAGTTCTTC. It codes for CSVCQGAGNEQFF. The chain is built from TRBV29-1 and TRBJ2-1; 8 bases agree with TRBD1. The CDR3 covers 13 residues. Germline-derived CDR1 and CDR2 are SQVTM and ANQGSEA. After removal of 5 bases from V and 7 bases from J, the junction contained 7 bases not matched to a gene.